Sequencing of this TCR beta chain was carried out in a study of T cells in narcolepsy. The assay was immunoSEQ multiplex PCR, and TCRdb's table has in-frame clones only and misses some. The data hold around 13,000 clones, with less than 90% observed a single time. The CDR3 is 13 amino acids. Germline CDR1 MNHNS, CDR2 SASEGT. V shed 4 bases and J shed 4 bases, with 10 bases lying between them. This chain connects TRBV6-1 to TRBJ1-2; D remains ambiguous. This sequence originates from a human donor with narcolepsy. The sequenced sample was CD45RA- memory CD4+ T cells from PBMCs. The CDR3 reads CASSARGGYGYTF. The CDR3 bases are TGTGCCAGCAGTGCCCGGGGTGGCTATGGCTACACCTTC.